A single sample gave rise to the 8 T cell receptor beta chains below, sequenced in a study of shared clonotypes between healthy human individuals. Assay: immunoSEQ multiplex PCR; the TCRdb copy retains only in-frame clones and omits some. This table has about 1 million clones, around 74% appearing once. Sequences were obtained from memory CD4+ T cells sorted from blood. The subset is: CD45RA-negative fraction. The origin of the receptors is a man younger than 35 in good health.

This clone was seen a handful of times. The J gene is TRBJ2-3, the V gene TRBV5-8; 7 bases match TRBD1. Germline V CDR1 and CDR2: SGHTS, YDEGEE. V dropped 4 bases and J dropped 1; count of bases not matched to a gene: 15. This CDR3 has 18 amino acids. Here the CDR3 reads CASSRNPRQGMGTDTQYF. CDR3 bases: TGTGCCAGCAGCAGAAACCCGAGACAGGGAATGGGCACAGATACGCAGTATTTT.

The J gene is TRBJ1-2, the V gene TRBV5-1; D uncertain. Trimming stripped 0 bases from V and 2 bases from J, with 8 bases between. Germline lookup yields CDR1 SGHRS and CDR2 YFSETQ. The CDR3 length is 14 residues. The CDR3 is CASSLDIGNYGYTF. The DNA of the CDR3 is TGCGCCAGCAGCTTGGACATCGGAAACTATGGCTACACCTTC.

This clone came up many times. CDR3 amino acids: CASSQDPGGHDTQYF. The CDR3 DNA reads TGCGCCAGCAGCCAAGACCCGGGAGGGCATGATACGCAGTATTTT. This chain connects TRBV4-3 to TRBJ2-3, with 8 bases fitting TRBD2. Trimming removed 0 bases from V and 6 bases from J; junction bases left unmatched: 5. The CDR3 loop spans 15 amino acids. The germline V gene has CDR1 LGHNA and CDR2 YSLEER.

This chain links TRBV5-1 with TRBJ1-4; D ambiguous. This CDR3 region has 14 residues. Germline-derived CDR1 and CDR2 are SGHRS and YFSETQ. The V and J ends lost 4 bases and 4 bases respectively, with 11 bases between them. CDR3: CASSPDGFNEKLFF. DNA for the CDR3: TGCGCCAGCAGCCCGGACGGTTTTAATGAAAAACTGTTTTTT.

The J gene is TRBJ1-6, the V gene TRBV28; perhaps TRBD1 as D (6 bases). Germline values: CDR1 MDHEN, CDR2 SYDVKM. V lost 1 base and J lost 9, with 16 bases in between. The CDR3 has 16 residues. The CDR3 reads CASSLYGQGWGSPLHF. The CDR3 bases are TGTGCCAGCAGTTTATACGGCCAGGGGTGGGGTTCACCCCTCCACTTT.

This clone was detected only a few times. The J gene is TRBJ2-5, the V gene TRBV6-1; 13 bases are shared with TRBD2. J lost 4 bases, V lost 2 bases, and 7 bases had no gene match. This CDR3 spans 17 amino acids. CDR1 and CDR2 (germline): MNHNS, SASEGT. The CDR3 spells CASSERTSGGIGETQYF. CDR3 coding DNA: TGTGCCAGCAGTGAACGGACTAGCGGGGGCATAGGAGAGACCCAGTACTTC.

This clone was counted a single time. The chain carries TRBV7-9 and TRBJ1-4; 8 bases fit TRBD1. Germline assignment: CDR1 SEHNR and CDR2 FQNEAQ (reference sequence). The CDR3 loop spans 15 amino acids. Trimming at V came to 3 bases and at J to 8 bases, leaving 8 bases not matched to a gene. CDR3 bases: TGTGCCAGCAGCTTCTCCGGGACAGGTTTGGAAAAACTGTTTTTT. Its protein product is CASSFSGTGLEKLFF.

The chain has TRBV7-9 and TRBJ2-5, with 14 bases fitting TRBD2. The J segment lost 4 bases and the V segment lost 6 bases, leaving 7 bases of the junction unmatched. This CDR3 is 16 amino acids long. Germline CDR1 reads SEHNR; CDR2 reads FQNEAQ (reference sequence). CDR3 sequence: CASSPPGLAGVETQYF. CDR3 nucleotides: TGTGCCAGCAGTCCCCCGGGACTAGCGGGAGTAGAGACCCAGTACTTC.